What follows are 27 T cell receptor beta chains derived from one specimen sequenced in a study of T cell responses to AZD1222 COVID-19 vaccine listed by TCRdb under 2021. In light of the paper, this sample's time point label describes: baseline before first vaccination. The library was generated by the immunoSEQ multiplex PCR assay. The source is immuneACCESS, and TCRdb retained only in-frame sequences with V and J called. Part of the clones is not carried over; for the studies checked, unresolved V genes explain less than half of this, and the remainder is unexplained. The table for this sample lists about 120,000 clones; approximately 90% of them were counted only once. The top ten constitute approximately 4.5% of the sample. The sequencing here drew on peripheral blood, taken on day 0 of AZD1222 vaccination. These receptors were obtained from an adult in good health.

The J gene is TRBJ1-5, the V gene TRBV6-2 or TRBV6-3; D might be TRBD1 (5 bases). The CDR3 is made up of 19 amino acids. Germline V gene lookup returns CDR1 MNHEY and CDR2 SVGEGT. The V gene lost 2 bases and the J gene lost 6 bases, with 26 bases spanning the gap. CDR3 nucleotide sequence: TGTGCCAGCAGTTACCTCTCTGACTTCCGACAGTCACCGGTTCAGCCCCAGCATTTT. Translating gives CASSYLSDFRQSPVQPQHF.

The chain joins TRBV6-5 to TRBJ1-3; D not certain. Trimming pared 5 bases from V and 4 bases from J, leaving 12 bases between. CDR3 length: 14 residues. Germline V gene data show CDR1 as MNHEY and CDR2 as SVGAGI. CDR3 in amino acids: CASSRAGLGNTIYF. In DNA form, the CDR3 reads TGTGCCAGCAGTCGGGCGGGTTTAGGAAACACCATATATTTT.

This chain uses TRBV7-9 with TRBJ1-2; possible D gene TRBD1, 6 bases. Germline V gives CDR1 SEHNR, CDR2 FQNEAQ (reference sequence). The germline V and J ends were trimmed by 8 bases and 5 bases, with 21 bases remaining between them. This CDR3 spans 15 amino acids. DNA for the CDR3: TGTGCCAGCGCCAAAGGACAGACCTCTAGATATGGCTACACCTTC. Amino acids: CASAKGQTSRYGYTF.

The chain has TRBV28 and TRBJ1-2; D remains ambiguous. The CDR3 sequence is 13 residues long. The germline V gene encodes CDR1 MDHEN and CDR2 SYDVKM. V was shortened by 6 bases and J by 4 bases, with 12 bases between the two germline ends. CDR3 bases: TGTGCCAGCAGCACCCCAATTGGCTATGGCTACACCTTC. As protein: CASSTPIGYGYTF.

The genes are TRBV12-3 or TRBV12-4 and TRBJ2-7; TRBD1 matches 7 bases. The V gene end was trimmed by 6 bases and the J gene end by 5 bases; junction bases not matched to a gene: 7. The CDR3 covers 13 residues. The CDR3 is CASSLQGFHEQYF. The CDR3 DNA reads TGTGCCAGCAGCCTACAGGGGTTCCACGAGCAGTACTTC.

The genes are TRBV28 and TRBJ2-7; 7 bases map to TRBD2. This CDR3 has 17 amino acids. CDR1 MDHEN and CDR2 SYDVKM come from the germline V gene. V lost 5 bases and J lost 0; bases outside the gene matches: 13. The CDR3 nucleotides read TGTGCCAGCAGTCACCCGGTTGGGGGAGGGACCTCCTACGAGCAGTACTTC. Amino acid sequence: CASSHPVGGGTSYEQYF.

V is TRBV12-3 or TRBV12-4 and J is TRBJ1-2; maybe TRBD1 (6 bases). Trimming left V 3 bases short and J 3 bases short, with 8 bases between. This CDR3 is 13 amino acids long. The CDR3 nucleotides are TGTGCCAGCAGTTTGGACAGAGACTATGGCTACACCTTC. Its translation: CASSLDRDYGYTF.

The gene calls are TRBV5-1 and TRBJ1-3; tentative D call: TRBD1 (5 bases). This CDR3 comprises 19 residues. The germline CDR1 and CDR2 sequences are SGHRS and YFSETQ. V was pared by 1 base and J by 0 bases, with 20 bases between. DNA of the CDR3: TGCGCCAGCAGCTTGTGGGGCGAGCGGGCTTCTCTCTCTGGAAACACCATATATTTT. Translating it yields CASSLWGERASLSGNTIYF.

The DNA for the CDR3 is TGCAGCGTAAGGACAGGGGGGAGCTATGGCTACACCTTC. Encoded protein: CSVRTGGSYGYTF. The rearrangement links TRBV29-1 to TRBJ1-2, with TRBD1 identical over 10 bases. CDR3 length equals 13 residues. CDR1 is SQVTM, CDR2 ANQGSEA, per germline. The J segment lost 4 bases and the V segment lost 6 bases, leaving 5 bases of the junction unmatched.

This clone was seen a few times. The chain recombines TRBV2 with TRBJ2-7; either TRBD1 or TRBD2 may supply D (5 bases each). The CDR3 totals 13 residues. In germline, CDR1 is SNHLY, CDR2 FYNNEI. The germline V and J ends were trimmed by 8 bases and 0 bases, with 11 bases remaining between them. CDR3 bases: TGTGCCAGCCGGGACCGTTACTCCTACGAGCAGTACTTC. It codes for CASRDRYSYEQYF.

This sequence joins TRBV6-2 or TRBV6-3 and TRBJ1-1; 8 nucleotides line up with TRBD1. Germline loops: CDR1 MNHEY, CDR2 SVGEGT. CDR3 length equals 15 residues. The V gene end was trimmed by 4 bases and the J gene end by 2 bases; junction bases not matched to a gene: 6. In nucleotides, the CDR3 is TGTGCCAGCAGTTGGACGGGACAGGCCAACACTGAAGCTTTCTTT. Protein product: CASSWTGQANTEAFF.

The V and J genes are TRBV6-4 and TRBJ2-3; possible D gene TRBD1, 5 bases. CDR1 is MRHNA and CDR2 is SNTAGT in the germline V gene. This CDR3 has 13 amino acids. V was shortened by 6 bases and J by 0 bases, with 7 bases between the two germline ends. CDR3 region: CASSQGSTDTQYF. CDR3 sequence (DNA): TGTGCCAGCAGCCAGGGTAGCACAGATACGCAGTATTTT.

This chain uses TRBV7-6 with TRBJ2-5; 11 bases line up with TRBD2. This CDR3 is 17 amino acids long. Germline V gives CDR1 SGHVS, CDR2 FNYEAQ. The ends lost 0 bases at V and 2 bases at J; junction bases unmatched: 5. The CDR3 DNA reads as TGTGCCAGCAGCTTAGCATCGGCTAGCGGGGGGCAAGAGACCCAGTACTTC. It codes for CASSLASASGGQETQYF.

V usage is TRBV7-6 and J usage is TRBJ2-7; 9 bases line up with TRBD1. The CDR3 runs 14 residues. V lost 5 bases to trimming and J lost 0 bases; unmatched junction nucleotides: 2. The germline gives CDR1 SGHVS, CDR2 FNYEAQ. The CDR3 DNA is TGTGCCAGCAGCGGGACAGGGAACTCCTACGAGCAGTACTTC. This gives the protein CASSGTGNSYEQYF. Filled out from reference TRBV7-6 and TRBJ2-7, the complete variable domain reads GAGVSQSPRYKVTKRGQDVALRCDPISGHVSLYWYRQALGQGPEFLTYFNYEAQQDKSGLPNDRFSAERPEGSISTLTIQRTEQRDSAMYRCASSGTGNSYEQYFGPGTRLTVT.

V is TRBV6-4 and J is TRBJ2-7; D uncertain. CDR1 is MRHNA and CDR2 is SNTAGT in the germline V gene. Trimming removed 3 bases from V and 0 bases from J, with 6 bases in between. This CDR3 has 13 residues. DNA of the CDR3: TGTGCCAGCAGTGATGACAACTCCTACGAGCAGTACTTC. This encodes CASSDDNSYEQYF.

The chain has TRBV18 and TRBJ2-5; TRBD1 matches 10 bases. In germline, CDR1 is KGHSH, CDR2 LQKENI. The V gene end was trimmed by 6 bases and the J gene end by 2 bases; junction bases not matched to a gene: 3. There are 14 residues in the CDR3. The CDR3 nucleotides read TGTGCCAGCTCGGGACAGGGGATTCAAGAGACCCAGTACTTC. Translation: CASSGQGIQETQYF.

The V call is TRBV12-3 or TRBV12-4, the J call TRBJ2-7; TRBD2 aligns across 7 bases. J gave up 6 bases and V 5 bases, and 7 bases lay outside the gene matches. This CDR3 is built from 13 residues. This chain's CDR3 is CASSQLATSEQYF. The CDR3 DNA is TGTGCCAGCAGTCAACTAGCGACGAGCGAGCAGTACTTC.

This chain connects TRBV6-5 to TRBJ1-4, with D unresolved. The germline V gene encodes CDR1 MNHEY and CDR2 SVGAGI. Deletions cut 4 bases from V and 2 bases from J, with 11 bases between. This CDR3 has 15 amino acids. The CDR3 DNA sequence: TGTGCCAGCAGTTTTGGGAGGGCTACTAATGAAAAACTGTTTTTT. Its translation is CASSFGRATNEKLFF.

The V call is TRBV27, the J call TRBJ2-2; 8 nucleotides agree with TRBD1. J lost 5 bases, V lost 5 bases, and 7 bases had no gene match. CDR1 and CDR2 (germline): MNHEY, SMNVEV (reference sequence). This CDR3 is 15 amino acids long. In DNA, the CDR3 is TGTGCCAGCAGTATCACAGGGGGGCCTACCGGGGAGCTGTTTTTT. This translates into CASSITGGPTGELFF.

V usage is TRBV5-4 and J usage is TRBJ2-6; tentative D call: TRBD1 (6 bases). This CDR3 has 17 residues. Germline CDR1 and CDR2: SGHNT and YYREEE (reference sequence). Trimming took 3 bases from V and 5 from J, leaving 18 bases between them. CDR3: CASSSPGHGIRANVLTF. For the CDR3, the DNA is TGTGCCAGCAGCTCTCCGGGACACGGGATTAGGGCCAACGTCCTGACTTTC. Together with reference TRBV5-4 and TRBJ2-6, the CDR3 gives the full variable domain: ETGVTQSPTHLIKTRGQQVTLRCSSQSGHNTVSWYQQALGQGPQFIFQYYREEENGRGNFPPRFSGLQFPNYSSELNVNALELDDSALYLCASSSPGHGIRANVLTFGAGSRLTVL.

CDR3 amino acids: CASSGRGGSRGEQYF. The CDR3 DNA reads as TGTGCCAGCAGCGGCAGGGGCGGCTCGCGTGGCGAGCAGTACTTC. J is TRBJ2-7 and V is TRBV6-2 or TRBV6-3; a weak D match, TRBD1 (6 bases). This CDR3 contains 15 residues. The germline V and J ends were trimmed by 6 bases and 6 bases, with 21 bases remaining between them. Looked up from germline, CDR1 is MNHEY and CDR2 is SVGEGT.

The sample holds one count of this clone. The chain carries TRBV11-2 and TRBJ1-4, with TRBD1 identical over 7 bases. Germline lookup yields CDR1 SGHAT and CDR2 FQNNGV. After removal of 1 base from V and 7 bases from J, the junction contained 3 bases not matched to a gene. CDR3 length: 14 residues. Written as DNA, the CDR3 is TGTGCCAGCAGCTTAGCAGCAGGGGGTGAAAAACTGTTTTTT. It encodes CASSLAAGGEKLFF.

The chain uses TRBV19 and TRBJ2-1; perhaps D is TRBD1 or TRBD2 (6 bases each). Germline V gene sequence: CDR1 LNHDA, CDR2 SQIVND (reference sequence). The germline V and J ends were trimmed by 1 base and 4 bases, with 11 bases remaining between them. This CDR3 comprises 15 residues. The CDR3 reads CASSIGGGRYNEQFF. CDR3 nucleotides: TGTGCCAGTAGTATAGGAGGGGGGAGATACAATGAGCAGTTCTTC.

This chain links TRBV6-2 or TRBV6-3 with TRBJ1-5; D might be TRBD1 (5 bases). This CDR3 is 17 amino acids long. Germline values: CDR1 MNHEY, CDR2 SVGEGT. Trimming stripped 1 base from V and 0 bases from J, with 13 bases between. CDR3 bases: TGTGCCAGCAGTTACTACCCGGGACTGAATAGCAATCAGCCCCAGCATTTT. Translated: CASSYYPGLNSNQPQHF.

This clone was picked up one time. This chain uses TRBV6-1 with TRBJ1-5; 9 nucleotides agree with TRBD1. Trimming removed 5 bases from V and 5 bases from J; junction bases left unmatched: 4. Germline V CDR1 and CDR2: MNHNS, SASEGT. The CDR3 extends over 14 amino acids. CDR3 DNA: TGTGCCAGCAGTCAGGGACAGGGAGATCAGCCCCAGCATTTT. Translated, it gives CASSQGQGDQPQHF.

This chain links TRBV19 with TRBJ1-2; no clear D. Germline CDR1 is LNHDA and CDR2 is SQIVND (reference sequence). Trimming removed 7 bases from V and 4 bases from J, with 16 bases in between. The CDR3 extends over 14 amino acids. The DNA for the CDR3 is TGTGCCAGTACCTGGGGTCGGGAAACCTATGGCTACACCTTC. Its translation is CASTWGRETYGYTF.

This sequence joins TRBV2 and TRBJ2-1, with 8 bases lining up with TRBD2. Germline CDR1 is SNHLY and CDR2 is FYNNEI. With 5 bases clipped from V and 5 bases from J, the junction kept 20 bases outside the gene matches. The CDR3 is 19 residues long. The CDR3 bases are TGTGCCAGCAGTCACAAGCGGGGGCCACGCCAAGTTGCACACAATGAGCAGTTCTTC. Translating gives CASSHKRGPRQVAHNEQFF.